This T cell receptor beta chain was sequenced in a study of PD-L1 blockade in urothelial cancer. Study as a whole: The authors examined blood 3 weeks (second dose) and 6 weeks after treatment start.

This CDR3 contains 14 residues. The germline CDR1 and CDR2 sequences are SGHVS and FNYEAQ. Trimming took off 0 bases at V and 5 bases at J, with 10 bases between the two ends. Spiking of synthetic TCR analog templates was performed in each PCR. Sequencing was performed with immunoSEQ multiplex PCR; in TCRdb, only in-frame clones are kept and a portion is missing. The sample records under 90,000 clones, more than 90% being singletons. Overall study findings and caveats: Pretreatment clonality of the blood TCR repertoire below the median was predictive of superior survival.

Details on this clone: Its target is unknown.

The sequence derives from a man aged 60 to 75 with urothelial cancer. Material: PBMCs, obtained around atezolizumab (anti-PD-L1) treatment. The genes are TRBV7-6 and TRBJ2-5, with D perhaps TRBD1 (6 bases). CDR3 in DNA: TGTGCCAGCAGCTTAGCGATAACAGGGGAGACCCAGTACTTC. It codes for CASSLAITGETQYF.